This entry describes one T cell receptor beta chain. Individuals aged roughly 18 to 95 years were recruited from 24 US areas. In assigning cohorts, the study relied on participant-reported clinical history. The data were taken from a study of blood T cell repertoires in COVID-19. Study details: PBMCs, B-cell-depleted T cells, or T cells provided the cDNA or gDNA that made up the material.

In the authors' workflow: Using reference gene primer amplification, nucleated cell counts were estimated. Here immunoSEQ multiplex PCR was the method, and the copy in TCRdb shows in-frame clones only, minus some. V and J calls and clone size are copied from that table; D and trimming were computed from the DNA. Among roughly 330,000 clones, more than 70% were seen once, and the ten largest hold about 5.7%. Germline V gives CDR1 MNHEY, CDR2 SVGAGI. There are 13 residues in the CDR3. The V end lost 7 bases, the J end lost 4 bases, and 13 bases lay between the germline ends. The receptor was isolated from a woman aged 25 to 39 who had recovered from COVID-19. The rearrangement links TRBV6-5 to TRBJ1-2, with D possibly TRBD1 on 6 matching bases. Material: PBMCs or T cells enriched from blood (not recorded which). CDR3 in amino acids: CASTLDSLYGYTF. In nucleotides, the CDR3 is TGTGCCAGCACCCTGGACAGCCTCTATGGCTACACCTTC.